This TCR beta chain comes out of a study of identical twins. Findings of the study overall: Conclusions came from cross-sectional statistical analysis, not from following the same donors. Recombination models fit unrelated individuals' TCR alpha sharing but underestimated twins'.

TCRdb processed the 5' RACE reads anew with MiXCR; each CDR3 protein has one entry. In the table there are about 100,000 distinct CDR3 sequences, under 6.5% of which are singletons. The table lists this clonotype with many counts. Its antigen is as yet unknown. CDR1 is MNHNS, CDR2 SASEGT, per germline. Trimming stripped 10 bases from V and 10 bases from J, with 20 bases between. The CDR3 is made up of 13 amino acids. The J gene is TRBJ2-1, the V gene TRBV6-1, with no clear D. This receptor was identified in a woman between 45 and 65 years old in good health. What was sequenced was memory T cells sorted from blood. CDR3 DNA sequence: TGTGCCATGTCCTGGGCGCGTAACGGGGAGCAGTTCTTC. Translated, it gives CAMSWARNGEQFF.